This T cell receptor (beta chain) was observed in a study of blood T cell repertoires in COVID-19. J gave up 5 bases and V 3 bases, and 9 bases lay outside the gene matches. CDR3 length equals 15 residues. Germline V gene data show CDR1 as SGHNT and CDR2 as YYREEE (reference sequence). Clones were read by immunoSEQ multiplex PCR, and TCRdb kept only the in-frame ones, dropping some. Of about 430,000 clones in the sample, over 75% are singletons; the top ten hold about 1.1%. Grouping used clinical history reported by participants in a survey and questionnaire. This sequence was found in a man between 25 and 39 years old who had recovered from COVID-19. V usage is TRBV5-4 and J usage is TRBJ2-5, with TRBD2 matching 8 bases. The sample comprised PBMCs or T cells enriched from blood (not recorded which). The CDR3 DNA reads as TGTGCCAGCAGCTCGAATAGCGGGAAATGGGAGACCCAGTACTTC. This sequence encodes CASSSNSGKWETQYF.